A single sample gave rise to the 21 T cell receptor beta chains below, sequenced in a study of cytomegalovirus exposure and HLA in healthy donors. PCR involved 60 Vbeta and 13 Jbeta primers. TCRdb keeps only in-frame clones here, not all; method: immunoSEQ multiplex PCR. The sample lists about 150,000 clones, around 81% occurring once. Sequencing was carried out using PBMCs. These receptors originate from a woman aged 40-49 years in good health and CMV-seropositive.

The V call is TRBV2, the J call TRBJ2-7, with a tentative D call TRBD1 (8 bases). CDR1 is SNHLY, CDR2 FYNNEI, per germline. Trimming left V 4 bases short and J 1 base short, with 20 bases between. The CDR3 runs to 17 residues. The CDR3: CASSVDREGSRSYEQYF. The CDR3 DNA reads as TGTGCCAGCAGTGTGGACAGGGAGGGATCCCGTTCCTACGAGCAGTACTTC.

CDR3: CASSLGAGTSLTDTQYF. The DNA for the CDR3 is TGCGCCAGCAGCTTGGGTGCGGGGACTAGCCTCACAGATACGCAGTATTTT. V and J are TRBV5-1 and TRBJ2-3, with TRBD2 matching 9 bases. The germline V gene encodes CDR1 SGHRS and CDR2 YFSETQ. J gave up 2 bases and V 0 bases, and 7 bases lay outside the gene matches. The CDR3 is made up of 17 amino acids.

The chain joins TRBV28 to TRBJ1-5; TRBD1 might be the D (5 bases). Trimming stripped 7 bases from V and 9 bases from J, with 19 bases between. The germline gives CDR1 MDHEN, CDR2 SYDVKM. The CDR3 length is 14 residues. DNA for the CDR3: TGTGCCAGCACAACCGGGGGGATGGCACGGCCCCAGCATTTT. Protein product: CASTTGGMARPQHF.

This chain's CDR3 is CASGSSGGRRSYNEQFF. In DNA, the CDR3 is TGTGCCAGCGGGTCTAGCGGGGGACGTAGATCCTACAATGAGCAGTTCTTC. This chain uses TRBV7-9 with TRBJ2-1; the match to TRBD2 covers 10 bases. V was clipped by 8 bases and J by 1 base; unmatched bases: 11. The CDR3 is made up of 17 amino acids. Germline loops: CDR1 SEHNR, CDR2 FQNEAQ (reference sequence).

This clone was seen once. The rearrangement links TRBV7-3 to TRBJ2-7; unclear D gene. The CDR3 covers 14 residues. Germline V gene sequence: CDR1 SGHTA, CDR2 FQGTGA. Trimming took 2 bases from V and 0 from J, leaving 8 bases between them. The CDR3 spells CASSLGHPSYEQYF. The CDR3, as DNA: TGTGCCAGCAGCTTAGGGCACCCCTCCTACGAGCAGTACTTC. Full variable domain (rest looked up from reference TRBV7-3 and TRBJ2-7): GAGVSQTPSNKVTEKGKYVELRCDPISGHTALYWYRQSLGQGPEFLIYFQGTGAADDSGLPNDRFFAVRPEGSVSTLKIQRTERGDSAVYLCASSLGHPSYEQYFGPGTRLTVT.

CDR3 in DNA: TGCGCCAGCAGTGAAAGTGTCCCGGGACTAGCGGGAGGGATGCAGTATTTT. Its protein product is CASSESVPGLAGGMQYF. This rearrangement joins TRBV10-2 to TRBJ2-3, with 16 bases lining up with TRBD2. The CDR3 consists of 17 residues. The V segment lost 3 bases and the J segment 11 bases; nucleotides outside the gene matches: 11. The germline V gene has CDR1 WSHSY and CDR2 SAAADI.

The V gene is TRBV19, the J gene TRBJ1-1; D call uncertain. V lost 6 bases and J 0 bases, leaving 17 bases between the germline ends. Germline values: CDR1 LNHDA, CDR2 SQIVND (reference sequence). This CDR3 contains 16 residues. The DNA of the CDR3 is TGTGCCAGTAGCCACCCGGGGAGCCCGGTGAACACTGAAGCTTTCTTT. Its translation: CASSHPGSPVNTEAFF. Based on the CDR3 plus reference TRBV19 and TRBJ1-1, the full variable domain is DGGITQSPKYLFRKEGQNVTLSCEQNLNHDAMYWYRQDPGQGLRLIYYSQIVNDFQKGDIAEGYSVSREKKESFPLTVTSAQKNPTAFYLCASSHPGSPVNTEAFFGQGTRLTVV.

The genes are TRBV5-4 and TRBJ2-3; D call uncertain. CDR1 is SGHNT, CDR2 YYREEE, per germline (reference sequence). V gave up 2 bases and J gave up 4 bases, with 17 bases separating them. The CDR3 runs 16 residues. The CDR3 reads CASSFGGTPLADTQYF. The CDR3 nucleotides are TGTGCCAGCAGCTTTGGCGGAACCCCGTTGGCAGATACGCAGTATTTT.

A word on this clone: Other DNA sequences in this specimen translate into the identical CDR3. The rearrangement joins TRBV5-1 to TRBJ2-2, with D perhaps TRBD2 (5 bases). The germline V gene has CDR1 SGHRS and CDR2 YFSETQ. The CDR3 consists of 15 residues. V was trimmed by 0 bases and J by 4 bases, leaving 10 bases between them. The CDR3 nucleotides are TGCGCCAGCAGCTTGGTCAGCGGTTCCACCGGGGAGCTGTTTTTT. This codes for CASSLVSGSTGELFF.

This rearrangement joins TRBV9 to TRBJ2-1; D may be TRBD1 (5 bases). V was trimmed by 0 bases and J by 8 bases, leaving 12 bases between them. The CDR3 is made up of 14 amino acids. The germline gives CDR1 SGDLS, CDR2 YYNGEE. CDR3 sequence reads: CASSVGSLGDEQFF. The CDR3 DNA reads as TGTGCCAGCAGCGTAGGTTCCCTAGGGGATGAGCAGTTCTTC. Supplemented by reference TRBV9 and TRBJ2-1, the full variable domain reads DSGVTQTPKHLITATGQRVTLRCSPRSGDLSVYWYQQSLDQGLQFLIQYYNGEERAKGNILERFSAQQFPDLHSELNLSSLELGDSALYFCASSVGSLGDEQFFGPGTRLTVL.

V gene TRBV4-2 combines with J gene TRBJ1-5, with 7 bases fitting TRBD1. Germline CDR1 is LGHNA and CDR2 is YNFKEQ. The V gene end was trimmed by 0 bases and the J gene end by 1 base; junction bases not matched to a gene: 9. CDR3 size: 18 residues. CDR3 amino acids: CASSQDRRGLGSNQPQHF. CDR3 coding DNA: TGTGCCAGCAGCCAAGATCGGAGGGGGCTGGGGAGCAATCAGCCCCAGCATTTT.

A single count supports this clone. The chain employs TRBV10-3 and TRBJ1-5, with unresolved D. The CDR3 totals 14 residues. Germline lookup yields CDR1 ENHRY and CDR2 SYGVKD. V was cut by 2 bases and J by 5 bases, with 10 bases left in between. The CDR3 reads CAISERQTDQPQHF. CDR3 DNA: TGTGCCATCAGTGAGCGGCAGACTGATCAGCCCCAGCATTTT.

The chain employs TRBV28 and TRBJ1-1; D unclear. Germline V gene data show CDR1 as MDHEN and CDR2 as SYDVKM. The V end was cut by 6 bases, the J end by 5 bases, with 10 bases between. There are 12 residues in the CDR3. CDR3 in DNA: TGTGCCAGCAGGCGGGTGGAAACTGAAGCTTTCTTT. Translating gives CASRRVETEAFF. The full variable domain, completed using reference TRBV28 and TRBJ1-1, is DVKVTQSSRYLVKRTGEKVFLECVQDMDHENMFWYRQDPGLGLRLIYFSYDVKMKEKGDIPEGYSVSREKKERFSLILESASTNQTSMYLCASRRVETEAFFGQGTRLTVV.

The J gene is TRBJ1-1, the V gene TRBV11-2, with D perhaps matching TRBD1 (6 bases). Germline V gene data show CDR1 as SGHAT and CDR2 as FQNNGV. The CDR3 contains 17 residues. Between the trimmed V and J ends, which lost 7 bases and 0 bases, there was a span of 21 bases. The CDR3 nucleotides read TGTGCCAGCACCCAATCACTCAAGGGACACCTGAACACTGAAGCTTTCTTT. This encodes CASTQSLKGHLNTEAFF.

The chain employs TRBV29-1 and TRBJ2-1; 10 bases are shared with TRBD2. This CDR3 contains 17 residues. From germline, CDR1 is SQVTM and CDR2 ANQGSEA. V shed 6 bases and J 5 bases; nucleotides not matched to a gene: 16. CDR3 coding DNA: TGCAGCGTAGAGGGAAGGAGCGGGAGGGCCATGCACAATGAGCAGTTCTTC. Translating gives CSVEGRSGRAMHNEQFF.

J is TRBJ2-7 and V is TRBV18; tentatively, D is TRBD2 (6 bases). This CDR3 has 14 residues. V was clipped by 4 bases and J by 2 bases, with 12 bases between them. Germline CDR1 reads KGHSH; CDR2 reads LQKENI. CDR3 bases: TGTGCCAGCTCACGACTAGGGCTTACCTACGAGCAGTACTTC. Its protein is CASSRLGLTYEQYF.

The genes are TRBV19 and TRBJ2-3, with 15 bases lining up with TRBD2. CDR1 and CDR2 (germline): LNHDA, SQIVND (reference sequence). This CDR3 has 20 residues. V gave up 5 bases and J gave up 1 base; unmatched junction bases: 13. CDR3 in amino acids: CASSPRTSGRALLGTDTQYF. In DNA form, the CDR3 reads TGTGCCAGTAGTCCACGGACTAGCGGGAGGGCCCTCTTGGGCACAGATACGCAGTATTTT.

This sequence joins TRBV6-1 and TRBJ1-4, with 10 bases aligning to TRBD1. The CDR3 totals 13 residues. Trimming removed 9 bases from V and 6 bases from J; junction bases left unmatched: 4. From germline, CDR1 is MNHNS and CDR2 SASEGT. The CDR3 region is CASRDRGHEKLFF. The CDR3 DNA sequence: TGTGCCAGTAGGGACAGGGGTCATGAAAAACTGTTTTTT.

The rearrangement joins TRBV5-4 to TRBJ2-7, with 7 bases identical to TRBD2. CDR3 length: 15 amino acids. With 2 bases clipped from V and 2 bases from J, the junction kept 7 bases outside the gene matches. Germline V gene data show CDR1 as SGHNT and CDR2 as YYREEE (reference sequence). The CDR3 sequence is CASSFSWEGTYEQYF. For the CDR3, the DNA is TGTGCCAGCAGCTTTTCGTGGGAGGGCACCTACGAGCAGTACTTC.

The chain has TRBV27 and TRBJ2-1; 7 nucleotides align to TRBD1. Germline assignment: CDR1 MNHEY and CDR2 SMNVEV (reference sequence). The CDR3 is 17 amino acids. The ends lost 3 bases at V and 4 bases at J; junction bases unmatched: 12. CDR3 sequence (DNA): TGTGCCAGCAGTTTTCTTCTCGGGACAGAACAATACAATGAGCAGTTCTTC. Translated: CASSFLLGTEQYNEQFF.

J is TRBJ2-7 and V is TRBV30; D is possibly TRBD2 (5 bases). The germline gives CDR1 GTSNPN, CDR2 SVGIG (reference sequence). The CDR3 is 15 residues long. V was shortened by 7 bases and J by 7 bases, with 26 bases between the two germline ends. The CDR3 bases are TGTGCCTCAACACTGGCGGGCACTTATACGGGGGAGCAGTACTTC. This gives the protein CASTLAGTYTGEQYF.